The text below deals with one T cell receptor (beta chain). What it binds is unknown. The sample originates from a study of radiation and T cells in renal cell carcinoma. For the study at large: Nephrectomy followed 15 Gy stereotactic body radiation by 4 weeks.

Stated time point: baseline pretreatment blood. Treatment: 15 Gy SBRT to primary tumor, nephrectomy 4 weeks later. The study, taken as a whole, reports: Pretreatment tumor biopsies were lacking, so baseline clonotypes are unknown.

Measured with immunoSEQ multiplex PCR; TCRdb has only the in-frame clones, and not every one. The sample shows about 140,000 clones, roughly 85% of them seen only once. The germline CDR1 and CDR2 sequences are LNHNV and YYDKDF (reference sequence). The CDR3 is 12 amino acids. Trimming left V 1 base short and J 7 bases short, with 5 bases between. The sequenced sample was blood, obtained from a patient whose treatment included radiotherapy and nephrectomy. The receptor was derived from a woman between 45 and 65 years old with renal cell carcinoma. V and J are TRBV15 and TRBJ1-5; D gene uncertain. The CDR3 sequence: CATSRAHQPQHF. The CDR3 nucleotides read TGTGCCACCAGCAGAGCTCACCAGCCCCAGCATTTT.